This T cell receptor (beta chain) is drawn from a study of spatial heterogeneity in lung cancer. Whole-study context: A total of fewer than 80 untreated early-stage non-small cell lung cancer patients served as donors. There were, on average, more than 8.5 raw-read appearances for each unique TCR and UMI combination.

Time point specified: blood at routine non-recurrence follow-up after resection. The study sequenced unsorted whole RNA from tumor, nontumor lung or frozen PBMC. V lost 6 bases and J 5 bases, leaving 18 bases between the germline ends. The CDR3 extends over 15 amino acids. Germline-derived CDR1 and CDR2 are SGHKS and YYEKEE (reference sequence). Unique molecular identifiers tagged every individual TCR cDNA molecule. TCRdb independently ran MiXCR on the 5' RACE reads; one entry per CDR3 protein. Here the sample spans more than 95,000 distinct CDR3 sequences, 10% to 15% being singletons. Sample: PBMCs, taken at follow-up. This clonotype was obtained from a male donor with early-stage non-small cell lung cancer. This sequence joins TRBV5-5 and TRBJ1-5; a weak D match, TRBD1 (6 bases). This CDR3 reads CASKRTGAADQPQHF. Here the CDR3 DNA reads TGTGCCAGCAAACGAACGGGGGCTGCAGATCAGCCCCAGCATTTT. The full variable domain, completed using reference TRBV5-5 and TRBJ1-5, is DAGVTQSPTHLIKTRGQQVTLRCSPISGHKSVSWYQQVLGQGPQFIFQYYEKEERGRGNFPDRFSARQFPNYSSELNVNALLLGDSALYLCASKRTGAADQPQHFGDGTRLSIL.